These T cell receptor beta chains were read from a single sample in a study of identical twins. One entry per CDR3 protein, called by TCRdb with MiXCR from the 5' RACE reads. Here the sample spans more than 600,000 distinct CDR3 sequences, about 18% being singletons. These data also featured in a second study, about T cells expressing NK-cell markers.

The sample comprised PBMCs. These receptor sequences come from a young woman in good health. Each CDR3 is given with its conserved first and last residue. The order of the fields is V gene, CDR3 length, J gene, clone size, D gene, CDR3 DNA, CDR3 protein. A D gene is named only where the DNA matches it firmly. Size values are once, few and many counts, or a class for expanded clones, and some rows have none.

TRBV6-1	16	TRBJ1-3	few	TRBD1	TGTGCCAGCAGTGCTTCGTGGACAGGCTCTGGAAACACCATATATTTT	CASSASWTGSGNTIYF
TRBV29-1	14	TRBJ1-1	few	NA	TGCAGCGCCGCGGAGCCATTCGGGAACACTGAAGCTTTCTTT	CSAAEPFGNTEAFF
TRBV15	13	TRBJ1-1	many	NA	TGTGCCACCAGCAGAGATTTGGACACTGAAGCTTTCTTT	CATSRDLDTEAFF
TRBV6-2/TRBV6-3	15	TRBJ1-1	few	NA	TGTGCCAGCAGTCTCCGGGGGCGCGGAGTCACTGAAGCTTTCTTT	CASSLRGRGVTEAFF
TRBV27	16	TRBJ2-1	NA	TRBD2	TGTGCCAGCAGTGCTTTACTAGCGGGGGGGCCTGAGGAGCAGTTCTTC	CASSALLAGGPEEQFF
TRBV2	13	TRBJ1-2	NA	NA	TGTGCCAGCAGTGAAGAGGGCAGGCTTGGCTACACCTTC	CASSEEGRLGYTF
TRBV29-1	10	TRBJ1-1	few	NA	TGTGGGGGGGGGAACACTGAAGCTTTCTTT	CGGGNTEAFF
TRBV10-3	13	TRBJ2-1	few	NA	TGTGCCATGGCTAGCATCTCCTACAATGAGCAGTTCTTC	CAMASISYNEQFF
TRBV12-3/TRBV12-4	12	TRBJ2-1	NA	NA	TGTGCCAGCAGTTCCATCGAGCCAGGGCAGTTCTTC	CASSSIEPGQFF
TRBV7-7	16	TRBJ2-5	NA	TRBD2	TGTGCTAGCAGCTCATTTTCGACTAGCGGGGAAGAGACCCAGTACTTC	CASSSFSTSGEETQYF
TRBV6-1	14	TRBJ2-7	few	NA	TGTGCCAGCAACGAACGGGGGGCTTTGGACGAGCAGTACTTC	CASNERGALDEQYF
TRBV4-3	18	TRBJ2-6	NA	NA	TGCGCCAGCAGCCTCCAGTTGGGGGCAGGGTCTGGGGCCAACGTCCTGACTTTC	CASSLQLGAGSGANVLTF
TRBV20-1	15	TRBJ2-1	NA	TRBD2	TGCAGTGCGAGTTTAGCGGGAGGCCCCTACAATGAGCAGTTCTTC	CSASLAGGPYNEQFF
TRBV11-3	14	TRBJ1-1	few	NA	TGTGCCAGCAGCCCCTTCGCTGGTTACACTGAAGCTTTCTTT	CASSPFAGYTEAFF
TRBV20-1	17	TRBJ2-5	few	TRBD2	TGCAGTGCCCACCCTCCGGGACTAGCGGGGGGTGGCGAGACCCAGTACTTC	CSAHPPGLAGGGETQYF
TRBV7-2	15	TRBJ2-7	few	NA	TGTGCCAGCAGCCCAGGGGTTTTGGGGGCCTACGAGCAGTACTTC	CASSPGVLGAYEQYF
TRBV11-2	15	TRBJ2-3	NA	NA	TGTGCCAGCAGCTTGAGTCAGGGCCTCACAGATACGCAGTATTTT	CASSLSQGLTDTQYF
TRBV5-1	17	TRBJ2-1	NA	TRBD1	TGCGCCAGCAGCTCCCGGGACAGGGGGGGGTCCTACAATGAGCAGTTCTTC	CASSSRDRGGSYNEQFF
TRBV20-1	13	TRBJ2-1	many	TRBD2	TGCAGTGCGGGGAGCGGGACCTACAATGAGCAGTTCTTC	CSAGSGTYNEQFF
TRBV9	15	TRBJ1-1	NA	NA	TGTGCCAGCAGCGTGTTGGACTACATGAACACTGAAGCTTTCTTT	CASSVLDYMNTEAFF
TRBV7-2	14	TRBJ2-1	NA	NA	TGTGCCGGCAGCTTATCTCAGATAGACACTGAGCAGTTCTTC	CAGSLSQIDTEQFF
TRBV5-1	12	TRBJ1-6	few	TRBD1	TGCGCCAGCAGGTTGGACAGGGAGCCCCTCCACTTT	CASRLDREPLHF
TRBV5-6	15	TRBJ2-7	few	NA	TGTGCCAGCAGCTTCTATGACAGACCCTCCTACGAGCAGTACTTC	CASSFYDRPSYEQYF
TRBV19	14	TRBJ1-6	NA	TRBD1	TGTGCCAGTAGCGACAGGGAGATTGTGGCACCCCTCCACTTT	CASSDREIVAPLHF
TRBV27	15	TRBJ2-3	few	TRBD1	TGTGCCAGCAGTCCCCAGGGGGTTGGGGCAGATACGCAGTATTTT	CASSPQGVGADTQYF
TRBV7-9	16	TRBJ1-3	NA	NA	TGTGCCAGCAGCTTGTTTGAGGGGATCTCTGGAAACACCATATATTTT	CASSLFEGISGNTIYF
TRBV29-1	10	TRBJ2-5	NA	NA	TGCAGCGTTAAACTGGCGGCCCAGTACTTC	CSVKLAAQYF
TRBV12-3/TRBV12-4	14	TRBJ2-5	few	TRBD2	TGTGCCAGCAGCCAACTAGCGGGGGTAGAGACCCAGTACTTC	CASSQLAGVETQYF
TRBV13	16	TRBJ2-7	NA	TRBD2	TGTGCCAGCAGCTCAGGAGGAGCGGGAGGTGGGTACGAGCAGTACTTC	CASSSGGAGGGYEQYF
TRBV6-5	13	TRBJ2-7	few	NA	TGTGCCAGCAGTTACGATAACGCCTACGAGCAGTACTTC	CASSYDNAYEQYF
TRBV29-1	13	TRBJ1-2	few	NA	TGCAGCGTTCCCGGGACCGTCGTTGGAGGCTACACCTTC	CSVPGTVVGGYTF
TRBV29-1	15	TRBJ2-3	NA	NA	TGCAGCGTTGTAAGTCCAGCGGGTTCCACAGATACGCAGTATTTT	CSVVSPAGSTDTQYF
TRBV10-3	10	TRBJ2-3	NA	NA	TGTGCCATCGGAAAGGATACGCAGTATTTT	CAIGKDTQYF
TRBV7-9	11	TRBJ2-1	NA	NA	TGTGCCAGCAGCGTAGAGTTTGAGCAGTTCTTC	CASSVEFEQFF
TRBV7-8	13	TRBJ2-5	NA	NA	TGTGCCAGCAGCTTTGAATGGAGGGAGACCCAGTACTTC	CASSFEWRETQYF
TRBV6-5	14	TRBJ1-1	NA	NA	TGTGCCAGCAGTTACTCGATTGCCATCACTGAAGCTTTCTTT	CASSYSIAITEAFF
TRBV3-1	17	TRBJ2-5	many	TRBD1	TGTGCCAGCACCCTTAGCCGCTCAGGGTGGACAGGCGAGACCCAGTACTTC	CASTLSRSGWTGETQYF
TRBV12-3/TRBV12-4	12	TRBJ2-7	many	NA	TGTGCCAGCAGTTCCAGGGGTGGAGAGCAGTACTTC	CASSSRGGEQYF
TRBV21-1	16	TRBJ2-2	NA	NA	TGTGCCAGCAGCAAAGCGAGCCGTCCAATGACCGGGGAGCTGTTTTTT	CASSKASRPMTGELFF
TRBV5-1	14	TRBJ2-3	NA	NA	TGCGCCAGCAGCCTGAGCAGAAGCACAGATACGCAGTATTTT	CASSLSRSTDTQYF
TRBV18	15	TRBJ2-7	few	TRBD1	TGTGCCAGCTCCTCTCAGGGACAGGGGGCCTACGAGCAGTACTTC	CASSSQGQGAYEQYF
TRBV12-3/TRBV12-4	14	TRBJ2-5	many	NA	TGTGCCAGCAGAGTGATGCAGTACCAAGAGACCCAGTACTTC	CASRVMQYQETQYF
TRBV10-3	14	TRBJ1-6	few	NA	TGTGCCATCAGTCTGACAGGTTCAAATTCACCCCTCCACTTT	CAISLTGSNSPLHF
TRBV20-1	17	TRBJ2-3	NA	TRBD2	TGCAGTGCTAGTCGTTTACCAGCGGGAGCGGGCACAGATACGCAGTATTTT	CSASRLPAGAGTDTQYF
TRBV5-1	14	TRBJ2-3	many	NA	TGCGCCAGCAGCTTGACACGGGGCACAGATACGCAGTATTTT	CASSLTRGTDTQYF
TRBV3-2	17	TRBJ2-6	many	NA	TGTGCCAGCAGCCTGGGACTAGCGGGGGCAGGGGCCAACGTCCTGACTTTC	CASSLGLAGAGANVLTF
TRBV27	15	TRBJ1-5	NA	NA	TGTGCCAGCACCCCGGGGGGCGACCCGTATCAGCCCCAGCATTTT	CASTPGGDPYQPQHF
TRBV20-1	15	TRBJ2-1	NA	TRBD2	TGCAGTGCTAGAGGACTAGCGGGAGTTGTCAATGAGCAGTTCTTC	CSARGLAGVVNEQFF
TRBV27	16	TRBJ2-3	NA	TRBD2	TGTGCCAGCAGTTGGGAGGGACTGACGGCGGGTGATACGCAGTATTTT	CASSWEGLTAGDTQYF
TRBV3-1	15	TRBJ2-5	few	TRBD1	TGTGCCAGCAGCCAAGGGTTAAGGGGGCTGGTGACCCAGTACTTC	CASSQGLRGLVTQYF
TRBV6-1	14	TRBJ2-7	NA	TRBD2	TGTGCCAGCAGTGTTAGCGGGAGAATATACGAGCAGTACTTC	CASSVSGRIYEQYF
TRBV7-8	14	TRBJ2-7	many	TRBD1	TGTGCCAGCAGCCCCGGGACAGCACCCTACGAGCAGTACTTC	CASSPGTAPYEQYF